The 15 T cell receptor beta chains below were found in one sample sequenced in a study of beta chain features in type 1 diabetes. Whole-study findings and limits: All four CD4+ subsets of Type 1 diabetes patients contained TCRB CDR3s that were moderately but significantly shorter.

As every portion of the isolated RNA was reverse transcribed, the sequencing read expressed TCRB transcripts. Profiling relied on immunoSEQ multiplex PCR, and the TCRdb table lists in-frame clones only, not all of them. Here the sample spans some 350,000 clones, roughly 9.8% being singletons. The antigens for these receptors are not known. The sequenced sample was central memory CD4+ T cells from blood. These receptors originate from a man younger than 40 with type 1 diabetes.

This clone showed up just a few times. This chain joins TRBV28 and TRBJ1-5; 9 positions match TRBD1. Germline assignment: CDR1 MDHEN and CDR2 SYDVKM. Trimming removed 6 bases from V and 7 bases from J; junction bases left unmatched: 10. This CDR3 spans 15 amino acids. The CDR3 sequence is CASSSPGTGHQPQHF. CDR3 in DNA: TGTGCCAGCAGCTCGCCTGGGACAGGGCACCAGCCCCAGCATTTT. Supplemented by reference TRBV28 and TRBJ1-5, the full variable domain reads DVKVTQSSRYLVKRTGEKVFLECVQDMDHENMFWYRQDPGLGLRLIYFSYDVKMKEKGDIPEGYSVSREKKERFSLILESASTNQTSMYLCASSSPGTGHQPQHFGDGTRLSIL.

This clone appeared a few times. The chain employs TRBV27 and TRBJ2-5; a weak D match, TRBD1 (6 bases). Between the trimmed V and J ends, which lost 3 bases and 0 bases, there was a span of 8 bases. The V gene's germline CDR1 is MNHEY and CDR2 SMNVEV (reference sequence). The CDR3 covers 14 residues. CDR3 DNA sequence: TGTGCCAGCAGTTTGGGACAATACCAAGAGACCCAGTACTTC. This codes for CASSLGQYQETQYF.

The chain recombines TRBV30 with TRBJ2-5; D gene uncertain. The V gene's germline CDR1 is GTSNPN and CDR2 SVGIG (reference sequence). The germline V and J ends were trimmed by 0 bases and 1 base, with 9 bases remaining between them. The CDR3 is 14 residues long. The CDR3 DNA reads TGTGCCTGGAGTGTGATTGGCGGCCAAGAGACCCAGTACTTC. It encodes CAWSVIGGQETQYF.

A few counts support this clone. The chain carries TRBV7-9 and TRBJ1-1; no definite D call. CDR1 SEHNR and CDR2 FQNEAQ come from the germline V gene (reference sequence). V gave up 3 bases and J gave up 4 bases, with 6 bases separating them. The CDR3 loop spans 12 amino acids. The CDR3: CASSLFSTEAFF. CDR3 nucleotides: TGTGCCAGCAGCTTGTTCTCCACTGAAGCTTTCTTT.

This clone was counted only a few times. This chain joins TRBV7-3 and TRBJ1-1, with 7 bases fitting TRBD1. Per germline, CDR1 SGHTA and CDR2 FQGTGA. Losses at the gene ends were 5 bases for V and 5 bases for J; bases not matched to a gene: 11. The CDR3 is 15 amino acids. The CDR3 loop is CASSLDRATNTEAFF. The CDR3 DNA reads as TGTGCCAGCAGCCTTGACAGGGCTACCAATACTGAAGCTTTCTTT.

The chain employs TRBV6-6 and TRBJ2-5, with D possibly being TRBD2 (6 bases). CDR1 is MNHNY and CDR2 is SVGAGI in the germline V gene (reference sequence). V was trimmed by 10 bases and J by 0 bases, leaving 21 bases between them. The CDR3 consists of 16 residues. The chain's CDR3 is CATSKSGGTHQETQYF. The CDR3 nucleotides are TGTGCCACTTCGAAATCGGGCGGGACTCACCAAGAGACCCAGTACTTC.

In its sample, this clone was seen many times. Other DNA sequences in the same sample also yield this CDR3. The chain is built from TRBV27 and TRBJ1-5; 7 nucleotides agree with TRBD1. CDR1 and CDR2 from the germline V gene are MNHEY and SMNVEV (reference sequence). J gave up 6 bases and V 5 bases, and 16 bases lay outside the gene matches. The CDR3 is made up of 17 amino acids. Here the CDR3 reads CASSTTGARGRSQPQHF. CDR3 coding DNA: TGTGCCAGCAGTACCACAGGGGCTCGGGGTCGATCTCAGCCCCAGCATTTT.

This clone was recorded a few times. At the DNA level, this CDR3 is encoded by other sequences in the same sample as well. The CDR3 is CASSGQTGGAGQPQHF. In DNA form, the CDR3 reads TGTGCCAGCAGCGGCCAGACAGGGGGCGCGGGGCAGCCCCAGCATTTT. This chain uses TRBV7-2 with TRBJ1-5; 10 positions agree with TRBD1. The germline gives CDR1 SGHTA, CDR2 FQGNSA. V lost 5 bases and J lost 7; bases outside the gene matches: 11. The length of the CDR3 is 16 residues.

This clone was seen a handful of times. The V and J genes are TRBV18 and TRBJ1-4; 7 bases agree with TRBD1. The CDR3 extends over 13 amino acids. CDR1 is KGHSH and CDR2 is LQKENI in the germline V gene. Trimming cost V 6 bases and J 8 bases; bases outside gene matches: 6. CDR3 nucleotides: TGTGCCAGCTCCCTCGACAGGGACGAAAAACTGTTTTTT. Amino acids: CASSLDRDEKLFF.

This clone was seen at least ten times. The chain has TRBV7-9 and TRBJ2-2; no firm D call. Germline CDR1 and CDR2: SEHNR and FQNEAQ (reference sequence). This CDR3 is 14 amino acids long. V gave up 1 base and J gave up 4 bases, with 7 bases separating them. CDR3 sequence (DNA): TGTGCCAGCAGCTTAGTAGGCCTCACCGGGGAGCTGTTTTTT. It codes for CASSLVGLTGELFF.

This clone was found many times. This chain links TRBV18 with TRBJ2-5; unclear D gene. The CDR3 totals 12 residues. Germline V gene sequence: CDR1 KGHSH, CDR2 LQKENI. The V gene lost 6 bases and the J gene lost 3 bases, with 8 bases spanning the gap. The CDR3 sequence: CASSSSEETQYF. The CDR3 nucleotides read TGTGCCAGCTCGTCCTCAGAAGAGACCCAGTACTTC.

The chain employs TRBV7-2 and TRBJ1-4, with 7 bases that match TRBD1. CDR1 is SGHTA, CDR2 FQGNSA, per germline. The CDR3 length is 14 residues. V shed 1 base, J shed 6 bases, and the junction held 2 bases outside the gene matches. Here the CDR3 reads CASSLGQGYEKLFF. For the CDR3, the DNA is TGTGCCAGCAGCTTAGGACAGGGTTATGAAAAACTGTTTTTT.

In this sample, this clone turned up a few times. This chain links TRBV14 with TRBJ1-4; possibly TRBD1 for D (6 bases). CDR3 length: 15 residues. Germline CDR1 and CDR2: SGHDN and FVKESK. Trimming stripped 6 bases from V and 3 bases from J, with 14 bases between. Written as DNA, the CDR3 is TGTGCCAGCAGTAAAGGGGGGCGGCCTAATGAAAAACTGTTTTTT. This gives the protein CASSKGGRPNEKLFF.

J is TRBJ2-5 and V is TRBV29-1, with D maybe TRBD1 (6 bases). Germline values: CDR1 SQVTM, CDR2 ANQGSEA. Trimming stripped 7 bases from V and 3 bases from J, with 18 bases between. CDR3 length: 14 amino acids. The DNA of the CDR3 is TGCAGCGCGACAGGATCCGGGGTAAAAGAGACCCAGTACTTC. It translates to CSATGSGVKETQYF.

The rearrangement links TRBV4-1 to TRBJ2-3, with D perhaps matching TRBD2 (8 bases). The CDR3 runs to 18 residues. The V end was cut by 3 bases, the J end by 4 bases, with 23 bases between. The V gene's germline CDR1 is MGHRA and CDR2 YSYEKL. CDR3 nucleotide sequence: TGCGCCAGCAGCCACCAAGGGACAGCGGGAGAGGCAGCAGATACGCAGTATTTT. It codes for CASSHQGTAGEAADTQYF.